A single sample is the source of the 21 T cell receptor beta chains below, sequenced in a study of T cell responses to AZD1222 COVID-19 vaccine. Repertoires were generated with immunoSEQ multiplex PCR, while TCRdb's copy carries only in-frame clones and drops some. This table has 110,000 to 150,000 clones, around 92% appearing once. Specimen: peripheral blood, collected 28 days after the second AZD1222 dose. Every receptor here comes from an adult who received the AZD1222 COVID-19 vaccine.

The rearrangement joins TRBV5-6 to TRBJ1-5; 9 nucleotides match TRBD1. CDR1 SGHDT and CDR2 YYEEEE come from the germline V gene. This CDR3 has 15 residues. V was clipped by 2 bases and J by 6 bases; unmatched bases: 6. As DNA, the CDR3 is TGTGCCAGCAGCTTCAGCGGGACAGGGTCTCAGCCCCAGCATTTT. This gives the protein CASSFSGTGSQPQHF.

The rearrangement uses TRBV28 and TRBJ1-2; 8 bases line up with TRBD1. Germline CDR1 and CDR2: MDHEN and SYDVKM. J gave up 3 bases and V 7 bases, and 10 bases lay outside the gene matches. CDR3 length equals 15 residues. For the CDR3, the DNA is TGTGCCAGCACCTCCCCCCAGGGACAGGACTATGGCTACACCTTC. It yields the protein CASTSPQGQDYGYTF.

The rearrangement uses TRBV3-1 (or the pseudogene TRBV3-2) and TRBJ1-5; D not certain. CDR3 size: 14 residues. Trimming stripped 3 bases from V and 4 bases from J, with 10 bases between. The V gene's germline CDR1 is LGHDT and CDR2 YNNKEL (reference sequence). The CDR3 sequence: CASSHSGINQPQHF. The CDR3 DNA follows: TGTGCCAGCAGCCATTCCGGGATAAATCAGCCCCAGCATTTT.

Notes on this clone: Distinct nucleotide sequences in the sample also encode this CDR3. This rearrangement joins TRBV7-2 to TRBJ1-2; TRBD1 might be the D (5 bases). CDR3 size: 12 residues. The germline gives CDR1 SGHTA, CDR2 FQGNSA. Deletions cut 4 bases from V and 4 bases from J, with 7 bases between. In DNA form, the CDR3 reads TGTGCCAGCAGCTCTCAGGGCTATGGCTACACCTTC. Translation: CASSSQGYGYTF.

V is TRBV27 and J is TRBJ1-1, with 7 bases fitting TRBD1. CDR3 length: 14 amino acids. J gave up 0 bases and V 5 bases, and 3 bases lay outside the gene matches. CDR1 and CDR2 (germline): MNHEY, SMNVEV (reference sequence). CDR3 DNA sequence: TGTGCCAGCAGTCCGGACAGGATGAACACTGAAGCTTTCTTT. Amino acids: CASSPDRMNTEAFF.

This clone was counted between two and nine times. This chain connects TRBV28 to TRBJ2-7; TRBD2 might be the D (7 bases). The CDR3 is 15 amino acids. From germline, CDR1 is MDHEN and CDR2 SYDVKM. V shed 5 bases and J shed 4 bases, with 18 bases lying between them. The CDR3 sequence is CASSANGGARYEQYF. The CDR3 DNA reads TGTGCCAGCAGTGCTAATGGGGGGGCGCGATACGAGCAGTACTTC.

As concerns this clone: Additional DNA sequences in this sample encode the identical CDR3. V is TRBV28 and J is TRBJ2-7, with 10 nucleotides matching TRBD1. Per germline, CDR1 MDHEN and CDR2 SYDVKM. J gave up 4 bases and V 4 bases, and 4 bases lay outside the gene matches. The CDR3 totals 14 residues. The CDR3 region is CASSSPGQGYEQYF. The CDR3 bases are TGTGCCAGCAGTTCCCCGGGACAGGGGTACGAGCAGTACTTC.

The J gene is TRBJ2-2, the V gene TRBV24-1; perhaps TRBD1 as D (6 bases). Trimming took off 0 bases at V and 5 bases at J, with 12 bases between the two ends. Germline CDR1 is KGHDR and CDR2 is SFDVKD. CDR3 length: 16 amino acids. The DNA of the CDR3 is TGTGCCACCAGTGATTTGCGGGGACACCGGACCGGGGAGCTGTTTTTT. Translation: CATSDLRGHRTGELFF.

V is TRBV18 and J is TRBJ1-1, with D possibly being TRBD1 (6 bases). The ends were cut back, 3 bases at V and 3 bases at J, with 17 bases in the middle. Germline V gene sequence: CDR1 KGHSH, CDR2 LQKENI. The CDR3 spans 16 residues. CDR3 nucleotide sequence: TGTGCCAGCTCACCGCGACAGGTTCGGGCGGACACTGAAGCTTTCTTT. Translating gives CASSPRQVRADTEAFF. Together with reference TRBV18 and TRBJ1-1, the CDR3 gives the full variable domain: NAGVMQNPRHLVRRRGQEARLRCSPMKGHSHVYWYRQLPEEGLKFMVYLQKENIIDESGMPKERFSAEFPKEGPSILRIQQVVRGDSAAYFCASSPRQVRADTEAFFGQGTRLTVV.

CDR3 amino acids: CASRDHKNIQYF. CDR3 bases: TGTGCCAGCAGAGACCACAAAAACATTCAGTACTTC. The V and J genes are TRBV6-5 and TRBJ2-4; D is undetermined. CDR1 is MNHEY, CDR2 SVGAGI, per germline. V gave up 6 bases and J gave up 3 bases, with 6 bases separating them. This CDR3 has 12 amino acids.

This chain joins TRBV19 and TRBJ1-6; D unclear. Germline assignment: CDR1 LNHDA and CDR2 SQIVND (reference sequence). The CDR3 is 16 residues long. Between the trimmed V and J ends, which lost 5 bases and 0 bases, there was a span of 11 bases. CDR3 residues: CASSPSMSSYNSPLHF. DNA for the CDR3: TGTGCCAGTAGTCCATCGATGAGCTCCTATAATTCACCCCTCCACTTT.

About this clone: Other nucleotide sequences in the sample specify the same CDR3. This chain links TRBV6-5 with TRBJ1-4, with a possible D match to TRBD1 (5 bases). Trimming cost V 0 bases and J 0 bases, with 5 bases left between them. The CDR3 runs to 15 residues. The germline CDR1 and CDR2 sequences are MNHEY and SVGAGI. The CDR3 spells CASSYSTATNEKLFF. CDR3 in DNA: TGTGCCAGCAGTTACTCGACAGCAACTAATGAAAAACTGTTTTTT.

This chain joins TRBV2 and TRBJ2-1, with D perhaps matching TRBD2 (6 bases). The CDR3 has 13 residues. Germline lookup yields CDR1 SNHLY and CDR2 FYNNEI. V was pared by 9 bases and J by 5 bases, with 14 bases between. The chain's CDR3 is CARVAANDNEQFF. CDR3 nucleotide sequence: TGTGCCAGAGTAGCGGCGAACGACAATGAGCAGTTCTTC.

The chain combines TRBV6-5 with TRBJ1-4; TRBD1 agrees at 8 bases. CDR1 and CDR2 (germline): MNHEY, SVGAGI. J was trimmed by 7 bases and V by 5 bases; bases with no gene match: 6. There are 14 residues in the CDR3. CDR3 in amino acids: CASSRTGFTEKLFF. As DNA, the CDR3 is TGTGCCAGCAGTAGGACAGGGTTCACTGAAAAACTGTTTTTT.

This rearrangement joins TRBV5-1 to TRBJ1-2; a weak D match, TRBD1 (6 bases). The CDR3 consists of 15 residues. The V gene's germline CDR1 is SGHRS and CDR2 YFSETQ. Trimming took off 0 bases at V and 6 bases at J, with 15 bases between the two ends. The CDR3 is CASSLAGRGKDGYTF. The CDR3 region has the DNA TGCGCCAGCAGCTTGGCAGGCAGGGGAAAGGATGGCTACACCTTC.

In this sample, this clone turned up once. The J gene is TRBJ1-3, the V gene TRBV18; D is possibly TRBD1 (5 bases). The CDR3 consists of 15 residues. Trimming removed 0 bases from V and 2 bases from J, with 8 bases in between. Germline V gives CDR1 KGHSH, CDR2 LQKENI. The CDR3 sequence: CASSPPSRAGNTIYF. CDR3 coding DNA: TGTGCCAGCTCACCACCATCCAGGGCTGGAAACACCATATATTTT.

The rearrangement uses TRBV5-1 and TRBJ1-2, with D possibly TRBD1 on 5 matching bases. In germline, CDR1 is SGHRS, CDR2 YFSETQ. The CDR3 is made up of 13 amino acids. Trimming pared 4 bases from V and 4 bases from J, leaving 11 bases between. CDR3 nucleotides: TGCGCCAGCAGCGACAGCGGAATCTATGGCTACACCTTC. This sequence encodes CASSDSGIYGYTF. Filled out from reference TRBV5-1 and TRBJ1-2, the complete variable domain reads KAGVTQTPRYLIKTRGQQVTLSCSPISGHRSVSWYQQTPGQGLQFLFEYFSETQRNKGNFPGRFSGRQFSNSRSEMNVSTLELGDSALYLCASSDSGIYGYTFGSGTRLTVV.

The DNA of the CDR3 is TGTGCCAGCACCGGGAACTCCTACAATGAGCAGTTCTTC. This encodes CASTGNSYNEQFF. This sequence joins TRBV28 and TRBJ2-1; weak D call: TRBD2 (5 bases). Germline V gives CDR1 MDHEN, CDR2 SYDVKM. The germline V and J ends were trimmed by 7 bases and 0 bases, with 7 bases remaining between them. The CDR3 is 13 amino acids. Variable domain in full (rest from reference TRBV28 and TRBJ2-1): DVKVTQSSRYLVKRTGEKVFLECVQDMDHENMFWYRQDPGLGLRLIYFSYDVKMKEKGDIPEGYSVSREKKERFSLILESASTNQTSMYLCASTGNSYNEQFFGPGTRLTVL.

This chain connects TRBV5-1 to TRBJ2-7, with D perhaps TRBD2 (6 bases). Per the germline V gene, CDR1 is SGHRS and CDR2 is YFSETQ. The CDR3 is made up of 17 amino acids. Trimming cost V 3 bases and J 2 bases, with 21 bases left between them. The CDR3 sequence: CASSWGDVFERAYEQYF. The CDR3 nucleotides read TGCGCCAGCAGCTGGGGGGACGTCTTCGAAAGGGCCTACGAGCAGTACTTC.

The J gene is TRBJ1-5, the V gene TRBV19; D not certain. This CDR3 has 12 residues. Germline values: CDR1 LNHDA, CDR2 SQIVND (reference sequence). V was pared by 0 bases and J by 6 bases, with 3 bases between. DNA of the CDR3: TGTGCCAGTAGTATAGATCTTCAGCCCCAGCATTTT. Amino acids: CASSIDLQPQHF.

The genes are TRBV19 and TRBJ1-2; 7 nucleotides line up with TRBD1. Trimming cost V 10 bases and J 4 bases; bases outside gene matches: 12. This CDR3 spans 14 amino acids. Looked up from germline, CDR1 is LNHDA and CDR2 is SQIVND (reference sequence). The CDR3, as DNA: TGTGCCACCGGAGGAGACAGGGCTTTCTATGGCTACACCTTC. Amino acids: CATGGDRAFYGYTF.